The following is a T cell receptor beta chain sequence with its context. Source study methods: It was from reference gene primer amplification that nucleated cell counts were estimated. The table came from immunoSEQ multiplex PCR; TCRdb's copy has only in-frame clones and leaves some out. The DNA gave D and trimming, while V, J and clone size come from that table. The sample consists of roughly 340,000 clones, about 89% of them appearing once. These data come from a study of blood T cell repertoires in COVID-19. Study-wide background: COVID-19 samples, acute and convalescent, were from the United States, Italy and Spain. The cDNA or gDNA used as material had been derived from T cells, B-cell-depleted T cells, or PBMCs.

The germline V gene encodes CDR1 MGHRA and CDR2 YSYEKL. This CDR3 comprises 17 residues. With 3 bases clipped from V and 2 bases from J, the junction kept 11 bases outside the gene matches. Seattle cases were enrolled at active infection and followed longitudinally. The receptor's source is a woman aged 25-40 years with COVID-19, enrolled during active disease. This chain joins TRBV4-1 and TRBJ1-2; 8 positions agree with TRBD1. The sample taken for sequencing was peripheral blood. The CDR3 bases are TGCGCCAGCAGCCAGGACGGGACAGGAGGGTTCAACTATGGCTACACCTTC. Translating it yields CASSQDGTGGFNYGYTF.